This T cell receptor (beta chain) was sequenced for a study of T cell responses to AZD1222 COVID-19 vaccine (TCRdb year 2021). For the study in its entirety: A total of 230 to 250 trial participants underwent TCR sequencing, of whom 207 received two doses of AZD1222 and some 26 received two doses of the MenACWY control vaccine. Enrollment into the trials was organized by age into subgroups of 18-55, 56-69 and 70-plus years, and those subgroups contained about 160, 30 and 59 TCR-sequenced participants, respectively. What the authors observed across the whole study: No day 14 peak-response samples were available, so repertoires were characterized only after the peak T cell response. The 56-69-year group was small, and its depth increase did not reach significance, likely because of low power. Most participants were white British and females outnumbered males, and the authors suggested that clonal diversity may have been underestimated. Reportedly, almost half of the unique spike-specific TCRs recognized epitopes lying outside the regions that are mutated in the B.1.351 and B.1.1.7 variants. The vaccine-associated CD4 TCRs covered the entire spike protein, and the dominant responses fell in regions 160-218 and 743-854. A significant rise in spike-specific TCR breadth and depth was observed after two AZD1222 doses relative to day 0 and relative to MenACWY recipients. Conclusions about previously exposed vaccinees are limited because only a handful of AZD1222 recipients were SARS-CoV-2 seropositive at baseline.

The CDR3 regions of human TCRbeta chains were analyzed by immunosequencing. As for the original processing: TCRs in the repertoires were compared against a reference library of SARS-CoV-2-specific TCRs that had been generated with the MIRA antigen-specificity platform. Breadth was defined as the fraction of unique TCRs that were SARS-CoV-2-associated, and depth was defined as the fraction of total T cells that were SARS-CoV-2-associated. Using the MIRA data, every spike-specific TCR was mapped to the spike region that the TCR reacted to and assigned to either a CD4 or a CD8 class. Log10-transformed breadth and depth values were compared by one-way ANOVA with Sidak's multiple comparisons tests. In TCRdb, the immuneACCESS table is reduced to in-frame sequences with V and J assigned. These tables do not hold every clone; where another copy was compared, an unresolved V gene accounts for under half, and the others remain unexplained. V, J and clone size are taken as reported in that table, and D and trimming were inferred from the DNA itself. Present in this sample are 77,000 or so clones, roughly nine tenths of which were seen just once. Roughly 7% of the sample comes from the top ten.

The time point label here, explained by the study, means: baseline before first vaccination. The treatment or condition label, as the study defines it: meningococcal conjugate vaccine given as trial control. Samples from vaccinated people were obtained from the UK trials COV001 and COV002, which included a single-blind randomized controlled phase 2/3 trial of AZD1222 (ChAdOx1 nCoV-19) in healthy adults. Trial participant PBMC samples were collected at day 0 and day 28 after the second dose for TCRbeta chain sequencing. Via the germline V gene, CDR1 is MDHEN and CDR2 SYDVKM. The cysteine opens and the phenylalanine closes a CDR3 of 15 amino acids. The only DNA kept is the CDR3, 45 bases in frame from the first base. At the junction V is shortened by 3 bases and J by 0 bases, with 6 bases in between. This clone appeared once. No antigen is known for it. Nothing much larger sits one base from this clone, and base qualities are not available.

The starting material was peripheral blood, obtained on day 0 of MenACWY control vaccination. The rearranged segments are TRBV28 and TRBJ2-6; no confident D gene assignment can be made. The receptor's source is an adult in good health. The CDR3 region: CASSFGSSGANVLTF. Here is the DNA: TGTGCCAGCAGTTTCGGGTCCTCTGGGGCCAACGTCCTGACTTTC.